One and the same sample provided the 23 T cell receptor beta chains below, sequenced in a study of blood T cells in healthy people across ages. The use of a sample-barcoded 5' primer and a J-beta primer mix characterized a second PCR of roughly 6 to 11 cycles. MiXCR, run by TCRdb on the 5' RACE reads, gives a single entry per CDR3 protein. The table has about 680,000 distinct CDR3 sequences, around 48% seen once. The sample consisted of blood. Every receptor here comes from a woman aged 55-70 years in good health.

This clonotype was counted only a few times. The chain carries TRBV20-1 and TRBJ2-7; D is unclear. V lost 0 bases, J lost 0 bases, and 12 bases lay in between. This CDR3 is 15 amino acids long. CDR1 DFQATT and CDR2 SNEGSKA come from the germline V gene (reference sequence). The CDR3 sequence is CSARDPHRASYEQYF. DNA of the CDR3: TGCAGTGCTAGAGATCCCCACCGGGCCTCCTACGAGCAGTACTTC.

This clonotype was picked up many times. V usage is TRBV29-1 and J usage is TRBJ2-7; D might be TRBD1 or TRBD2, each matching 7 bases. This CDR3 is built from 11 residues. Trimming removed 7 bases from V and 6 bases from J, with 13 bases in between. Germline CDR1 is SQVTM and CDR2 is ANQGSEA. The CDR3 DNA reads as TGCAGCGCAGGGGGAGGGGTCGAGCAGTACTTC. Translation: CSAGGGVEQYF.

The rearrangement joins TRBV4-3 to TRBJ2-3, with TRBD1 as a possible D gene (6 bases). CDR3 length: 15 residues. Germline V gives CDR1 LGHNA, CDR2 YSLEER. V was clipped by 0 bases and J by 4 bases, with 11 bases between them. The CDR3 DNA sequence: TGCGCCAGCAGCCAAGATGCCAGGGGAGCAGATACGCAGTATTTT. Translated: CASSQDARGADTQYF.

The V and J genes are TRBV7-2 and TRBJ1-6; 7 positions agree with TRBD1. Looked up from germline, CDR1 is SGHTA and CDR2 is FQGNSA. The CDR3 is 14 residues long. The V segment lost 3 bases and the J segment 9 bases; nucleotides outside the gene matches: 5. The CDR3 protein is CASSLAQGGSPLHF. CDR3 in DNA: TGTGCCAGCAGCTTGGCGCAGGGGGGTTCACCCCTCCACTTT.

This clonotype turned up a few times. The chain is built from TRBV28 and TRBJ2-2; possibly TRBD2 for D (5 bases). Germline lookup yields CDR1 MDHEN and CDR2 SYDVKM. V shed 6 bases and J shed 1 base, with 9 bases lying between them. The length of the CDR3 is 14 residues. CDR3 residues: CASRNGGNTGELFF. The CDR3 DNA sequence: TGTGCCAGCAGGAATGGAGGGAACACCGGGGAGCTGTTTTTT.

In regard to this clonotype: One junction end disagrees with the germline gene, perhaps due to a read error. J is TRBJ2-7 and V is TRBV7-2; 8 bases are a match to TRBD2. CDR3 length equals 16 residues. Germline V gene sequence: CDR1 SGHTA, CDR2 FQGNSA. CDR3 residues: CARSLARGLGGHEQYF. As DNA, the CDR3 is TGTGCCCGCAGCTTAGCGAGGGGACTAGGCGGGCACGAGCAGTACTTC.

This chain links TRBV20-1 with TRBJ2-5; 12 positions match TRBD1. Germline CDR1 is DFQATT and CDR2 is SNEGSKA (reference sequence). CDR3 length equals 15 residues. The ends lost 5 bases at V and 3 bases at J; junction bases unmatched: 7. In DNA form, the CDR3 reads TGCAGTGCTTCCGGGACAGGGGGCCTTGAAGAGACCCAGTACTTC. It yields the protein CSASGTGGLEETQYF.

Points on this clonotype: Germline is not matched at one junction end, which may reflect a read error. The chain combines TRBV10-3 with TRBJ2-1, with D unresolved. CDR1 and CDR2 from the germline V gene are ENHRY and SYGVKD. The CDR3 is 12 amino acids. CDR3 in amino acids: CAVSETAWEQFF. The DNA of the CDR3 is TGTGCCGTCAGTGAGACCGCTTGGGAGCAGTTCTTC.

V and J are TRBV7-9 and TRBJ2-1; tentative D call: TRBD1 (6 bases). Germline CDR1 reads SEHNR; CDR2 reads FQNEAQ (reference sequence). The ends were cut back, 2 bases at V and 9 bases at J, with 14 bases in the middle. This CDR3 contains 14 residues. The CDR3 here is CASSLTSLGGEQFF. The CDR3 nucleotides are TGTGCCAGCAGCTTAACCTCATTAGGGGGTGAGCAGTTCTTC.

V usage is TRBV20-1 and J usage is TRBJ2-4; 7 nucleotides align to TRBD1. The J call is doubtful: the DNA matches TRBJ2-7 better. The CDR3 has 13 residues. From germline, CDR1 is DFQATT and CDR2 SNEGSKA (reference sequence). CDR3 in DNA: TGCAGTGCTTCCCGGGACAGTTATGGCGAGCAGTACTTC. Its translation is CSASRDSYGEQYF.

The chain couples TRBV10-3 to TRBJ1-2; 8 bases fit TRBD1. This CDR3 contains 12 residues. V lost 11 bases to trimming and J lost 7 bases; unmatched junction nucleotides: 9. CDR1 ENHRY and CDR2 SYGVKD come from the germline V gene. Here the CDR3 reads CASTTGDSGYTF. CDR3 coding DNA: TGTGCCTCCACGACAGGGGACAGTGGCTACACCTTC.

The chain joins TRBV10-3 to TRBJ2-2, with 9 bases identical to TRBD2. Looked up from germline, CDR1 is ENHRY and CDR2 is SYGVKD. Unmatched junction bases numbered 0, after V lost 6 bases and J lost 4 bases. This CDR3 region has 13 residues. CDR3 sequence: CAIRGLATGELFF. DNA for the CDR3: TGTGCCATCAGGGGACTAGCCACCGGGGAGCTGTTTTTT.

The chain uses TRBV5-1 and TRBJ1-1; D unclear. The germline V and J ends were trimmed by 0 bases and 6 bases, with 3 bases remaining between them. The CDR3 loop spans 11 amino acids. Germline V lookup: CDR1 SGHRS, CDR2 YFSETQ. CDR3 DNA: TGCGCCAGCAGCTTGGAAGCTGAAGCTTTCTTT. As protein: CASSLEAEAFF.

This clonotype is a singleton in its sample. CDR3 region: CAARPAGETGELFF. CDR3 bases: TGTGCCGCCCGGCCAGCGGGAGAAACCGGGGAGCTGTTTTTT. The chain combines TRBV10-3 with TRBJ2-2; 8 positions match TRBD2. The CDR3 totals 14 residues. V shed 11 bases, J shed 5 bases, and the junction held 10 bases outside the gene matches. Germline V gene data show CDR1 as ENHRY and CDR2 as SYGVKD.

V usage is TRBV20-1 and J usage is TRBJ2-1; 9 nucleotides agree with TRBD2. CDR3 length: 14 residues. The ends lost 6 bases at V and 2 bases at J; junction bases unmatched: 5. Germline V gene sequence: CDR1 DFQATT, CDR2 SNEGSKA (reference sequence). This CDR3 reads CSAISGSTYNEQFF. The CDR3 DNA sequence: TGCAGTGCGATTAGCGGGAGCACCTACAATGAGCAGTTCTTC.

The chain recombines TRBV30 with TRBJ2-3, with 7 bases lining up with TRBD1. Trimming cost V 3 bases and J 2 bases; bases outside gene matches: 8. This CDR3 has 15 residues. Per the germline V gene, CDR1 is GTSNPN and CDR2 is SVGIG (reference sequence). Here the CDR3 reads CAWRGPGQNTDTQYF. The CDR3 DNA follows: TGTGCCTGGAGGGGTCCGGGACAGAACACAGATACGCAGTATTTT.

The CDR3 sequence: CASQEGGDEQYF. The CDR3 coding sequence is TGTGCCAGTCAAGAAGGGGGGGACGAGCAGTACTTC. The chain recombines TRBV28 with TRBJ2-7; tentative D call: TRBD2 (7 bases). The CDR3 spans 12 residues. Germline CDR1 MDHEN, CDR2 SYDVKM. V was shortened by 9 bases and J by 5 bases, with 14 bases between the two germline ends.

The chain has TRBV3-1 and TRBJ2-7; D may correspond to TRBD1 or TRBD2 (6 bases each). Germline CDR1 is LGHDT and CDR2 is YNNKEL (reference sequence). Trimming shortened V by 4 bases and J by 6 bases, and 13 bases separated the two germline ends. CDR3 length equals 13 residues. CDR3 loop: CASSRQQGGEQYF. CDR3 coding DNA: TGTGCCAGCAGCCGACAACAGGGAGGCGAGCAGTACTTC.

This clonotype was picked up a small number of times. This chain uses TRBV28 with TRBJ2-7; TRBD1 matches at 8 bases. The CDR3 covers 16 residues. J lost 2 bases, V lost 7 bases, and 13 bases had no gene match. Germline CDR1 is MDHEN and CDR2 is SYDVKM. In DNA, the CDR3 is TGTGCCAGCACTCCACTTCCCCGGGACAGGACCTACGAGCAGTACTTC. It encodes CASTPLPRDRTYEQYF. Looking up the rest from reference TRBV28 and TRBJ2-7 gives the full variable domain: DVKVTQSSRYLVKRTGEKVFLECVQDMDHENMFWYRQDPGLGLRLIYFSYDVKMKEKGDIPEGYSVSREKKERFSLILESASTNQTSMYLCASTPLPRDRTYEQYFGPGTRLTVT.

For the CDR3, the DNA is TGCGCCAGCAGCTTGTCCGAGGGGCGCCCAGGAGTGACCCAGTACTTC. Its translation is CASSLSEGRPGVTQYF. This chain joins TRBV5-1 and TRBJ2-5; perhaps D is TRBD1 or TRBD2 (5 bases each). The V and J ends lost 1 base and 7 bases respectively, with 20 bases between them. The CDR3 has 16 residues. Per germline, CDR1 SGHRS and CDR2 YFSETQ.

The chain is built from TRBV7-3 and TRBJ2-7, with D perhaps being TRBD1 or TRBD2 (6 bases each). CDR1 SGHTA and CDR2 FQGTGA come from the germline V gene. V was shortened by 3 bases and J by 4 bases, with 16 bases between the two germline ends. The CDR3 consists of 15 residues. The CDR3 loop is CASSFSGGSMYEQYF. CDR3 in DNA: TGTGCCAGCAGCTTTTCCGGGGGCTCCATGTACGAGCAGTACTTC.

The DNA for the CDR3 is TGCGCCAGCAGCCAAGTAGGGGACAGGGGATCCTACACCTTC. This translates into CASSQVGDRGSYTF. This sequence joins TRBV4-1 and TRBJ1-2; 10 nucleotides align to TRBD1. Losses at the gene ends were 1 base for V and 10 bases for J; bases not matched to a gene: 6. Germline assignment: CDR1 MGHRA and CDR2 YSYEKL. This CDR3 is built from 14 residues.

This clonotype came up a few times. The rearrangement joins TRBV6-2 or TRBV6-3 to TRBJ2-1; TRBD1 agrees at 7 bases. The CDR3 is 14 residues long. Unmatched junction bases numbered 4, after V lost 6 bases and J lost 2 bases. Germline CDR1 and CDR2: MNHEY and SVGEGT. The CDR3: CASRKGATYNEQFF. The CDR3 bases are TGTGCCAGCAGGAAGGGGGCCACCTACAATGAGCAGTTCTTC.